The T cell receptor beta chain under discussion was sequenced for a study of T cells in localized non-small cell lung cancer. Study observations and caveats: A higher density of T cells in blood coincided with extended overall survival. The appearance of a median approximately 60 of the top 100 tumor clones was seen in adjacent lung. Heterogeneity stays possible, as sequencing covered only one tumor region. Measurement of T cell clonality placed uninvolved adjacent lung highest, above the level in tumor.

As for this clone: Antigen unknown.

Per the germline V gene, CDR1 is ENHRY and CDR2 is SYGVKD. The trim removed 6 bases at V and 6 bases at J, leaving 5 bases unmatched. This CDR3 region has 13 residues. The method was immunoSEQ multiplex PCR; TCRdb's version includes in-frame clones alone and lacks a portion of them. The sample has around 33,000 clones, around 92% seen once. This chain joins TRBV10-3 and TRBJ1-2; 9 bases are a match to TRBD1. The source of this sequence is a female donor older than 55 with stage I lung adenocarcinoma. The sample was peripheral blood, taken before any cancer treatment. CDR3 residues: CAIRTDRGHGYTF. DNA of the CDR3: TGTGCCATCAGAACGGACAGGGGACATGGCTACACCTTC.